The subject of this entry is one TCR beta chain. The CDR3 sequence is 13 residues long. V was cut by 1 base and J by 0 bases, with 3 bases left in between. Germline V CDR1 and CDR2: SEHNR, FQNEAQ (reference sequence). The data were taken from a study of blood T cell repertoires in COVID-19. Study as a whole: Samples came from the United States, Italy and Spain, spanning acute and convalescent COVID-19. Nucleic acid was either cDNA or gDNA, and it came from T cells, B-cell-depleted T cells, or PBMCs.

Authors' processing steps: Reference gene primer amplification gave estimated nucleated cell counts. The method was immunoSEQ multiplex PCR; TCRdb's version includes in-frame clones alone and lacks a portion of them. That table furnishes V, J and clone size, whereas the DNA furnished D and trimming. The sample has about 100,000 clones; 85% are singletons. The sequenced sample was peripheral blood. The TCR sequence derives from a man between 50 and 59 years old with active or convalescent COVID-19. V usage is TRBV7-9 and J usage is TRBJ1-1; D gene unclear. The DNA for the CDR3 is TGTGCCAGCAGCTTAGTTATGAACACTGAAGCTTTCTTT. Translation gives CASSLVMNTEAFF.